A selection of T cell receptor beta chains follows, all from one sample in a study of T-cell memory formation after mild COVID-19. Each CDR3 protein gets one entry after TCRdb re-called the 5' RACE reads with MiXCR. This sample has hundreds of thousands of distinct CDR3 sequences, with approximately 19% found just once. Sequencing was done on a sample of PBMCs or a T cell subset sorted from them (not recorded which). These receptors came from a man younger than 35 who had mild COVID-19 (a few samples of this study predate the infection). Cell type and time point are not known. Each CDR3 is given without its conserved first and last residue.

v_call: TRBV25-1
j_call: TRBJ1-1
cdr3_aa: ASSGDRANTEAF

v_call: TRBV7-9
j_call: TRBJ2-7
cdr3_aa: ASSAGLPYEQY

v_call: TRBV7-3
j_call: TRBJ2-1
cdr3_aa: ASSLYREDGGTEQF

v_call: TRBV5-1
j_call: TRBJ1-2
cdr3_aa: ASSPGQEKHGYT

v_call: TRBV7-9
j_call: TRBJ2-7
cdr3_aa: ASSLVRDALSYEQY

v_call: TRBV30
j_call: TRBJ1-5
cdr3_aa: AWRNDRAGQPQH

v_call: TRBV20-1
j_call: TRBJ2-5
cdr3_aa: SAPPRQQETQY

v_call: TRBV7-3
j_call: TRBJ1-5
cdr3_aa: ASSHHQPQH

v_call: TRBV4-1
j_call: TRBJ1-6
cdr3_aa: ASSQDPTAAHNSPLH

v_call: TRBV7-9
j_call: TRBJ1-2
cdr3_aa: ASSLGGAGAYGYT

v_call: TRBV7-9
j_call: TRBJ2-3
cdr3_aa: ASSFGHQTSTDTQY

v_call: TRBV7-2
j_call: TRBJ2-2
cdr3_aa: ASSSLLDGLITGELF

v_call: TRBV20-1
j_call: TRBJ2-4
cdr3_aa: SARPASGGKNIQY

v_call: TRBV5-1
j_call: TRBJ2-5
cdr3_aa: ASSLAVLTQETQY

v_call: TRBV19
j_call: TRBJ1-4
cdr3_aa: ASGTRATEKLF

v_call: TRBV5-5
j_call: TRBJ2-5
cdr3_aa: ASSLAFRYQETQY

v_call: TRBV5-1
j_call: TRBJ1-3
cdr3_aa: ASSLGAGSGNTIY

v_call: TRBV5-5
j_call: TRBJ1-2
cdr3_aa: ASSLSGGGYT

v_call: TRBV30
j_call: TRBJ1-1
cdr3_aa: AWAGQPNTEAF

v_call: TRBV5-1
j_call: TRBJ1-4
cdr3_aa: ASGEGLGNEKLF

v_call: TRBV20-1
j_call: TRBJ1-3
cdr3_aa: SAKDRSSGNTIY

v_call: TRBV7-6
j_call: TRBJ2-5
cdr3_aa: ASTRLAGSGETQY

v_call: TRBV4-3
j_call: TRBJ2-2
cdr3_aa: ASSPILANTGELF

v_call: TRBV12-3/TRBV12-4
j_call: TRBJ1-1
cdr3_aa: ASSTGYTEAF

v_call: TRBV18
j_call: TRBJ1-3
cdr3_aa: ASSTGNSGNTIY

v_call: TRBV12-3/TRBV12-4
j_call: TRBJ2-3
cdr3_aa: ASISPGRADTQY

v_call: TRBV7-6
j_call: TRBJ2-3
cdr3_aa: ASSLLQVTDTQY

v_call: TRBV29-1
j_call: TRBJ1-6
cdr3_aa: SVARDYNSPLH

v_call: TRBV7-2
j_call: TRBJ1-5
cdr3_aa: ASSSNRRGNQPQH

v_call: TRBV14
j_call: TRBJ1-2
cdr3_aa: ASSQVGAEWGYT

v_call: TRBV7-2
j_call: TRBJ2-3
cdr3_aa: ASSTNLYTDTQY

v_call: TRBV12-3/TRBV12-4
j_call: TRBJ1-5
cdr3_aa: ASSLMGRVGQPQH

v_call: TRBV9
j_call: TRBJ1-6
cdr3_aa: ASSGGQGANESPLH

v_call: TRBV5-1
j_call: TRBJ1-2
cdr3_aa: ASRDRDKET

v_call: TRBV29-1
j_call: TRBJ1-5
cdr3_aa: SVQGENQPQH

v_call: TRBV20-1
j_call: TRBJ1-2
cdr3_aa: SARRDRVLGENGYT

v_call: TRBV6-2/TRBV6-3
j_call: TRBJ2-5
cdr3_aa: ASSYLGGWQETQY

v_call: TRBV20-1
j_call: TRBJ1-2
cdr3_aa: SATFRNMETNYGYT

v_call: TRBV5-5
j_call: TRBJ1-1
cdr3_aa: ASSLAGLRGAF

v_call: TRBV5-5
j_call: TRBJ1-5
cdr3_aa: ASSLYPLGNQPQH

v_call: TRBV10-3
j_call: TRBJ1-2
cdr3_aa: AISERDRGLDYGYT

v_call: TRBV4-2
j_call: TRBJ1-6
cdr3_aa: ASSQGSDRDHSPLH

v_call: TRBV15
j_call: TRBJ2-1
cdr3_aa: ATSPALSNEQF

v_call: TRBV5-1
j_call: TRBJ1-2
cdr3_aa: ASSLAGTPYYGYT

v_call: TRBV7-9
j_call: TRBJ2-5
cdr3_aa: ASSWEGETQY

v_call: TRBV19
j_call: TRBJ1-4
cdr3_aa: ASGDSTSNEKLF

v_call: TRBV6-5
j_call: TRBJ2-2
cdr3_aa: ASSYVTGTGELF

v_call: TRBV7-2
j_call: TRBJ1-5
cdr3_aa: ASSLGQHQPQH

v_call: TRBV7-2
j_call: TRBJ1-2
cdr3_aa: ASSLASGGGYT

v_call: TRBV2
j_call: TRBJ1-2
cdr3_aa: ASTAEGSWGYT

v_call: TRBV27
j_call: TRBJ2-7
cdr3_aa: ASSPTGYHYEQY

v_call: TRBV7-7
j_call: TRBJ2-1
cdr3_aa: ASSFSTGDEQF

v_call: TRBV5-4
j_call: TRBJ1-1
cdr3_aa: ASSSARMNTEAF

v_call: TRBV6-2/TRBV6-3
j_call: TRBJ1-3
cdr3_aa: ASSDRDNGRNTIY

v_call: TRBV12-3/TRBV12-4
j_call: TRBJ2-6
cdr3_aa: ASSWTGSGANVLT

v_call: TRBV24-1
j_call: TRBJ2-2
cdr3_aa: ATSDLHSANTGELF

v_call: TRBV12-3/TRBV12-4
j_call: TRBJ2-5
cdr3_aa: ASSLAAEGGETQY

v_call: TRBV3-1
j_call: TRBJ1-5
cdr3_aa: ASSQWGHGQPQH

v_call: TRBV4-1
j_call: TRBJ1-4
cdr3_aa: ASSQDPLTKKLF

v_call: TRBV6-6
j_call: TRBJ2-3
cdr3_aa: ASSYSVRFASGSTPTDTQY